Below, 31 T cell receptor beta chains from the same sample are listed, as sequenced in a study of identical twins. TCRdb processed the 5' RACE reads anew with MiXCR; each CDR3 protein has one entry. The table has 350,000 to 600,000 distinct CDR3 sequences, approximately 15% seen once; the top ten hold roughly 0.56%. These same data were also listed under a study on yellow fever vaccine responses in identical twins.

The source material was CD4+ T cells sorted from blood. The receptors derive from a woman younger than 30 in good health.

The gene calls are TRBV4-2 and TRBJ2-3, with 10 nucleotides matching TRBD2. The CDR3 sequence is 18 residues long. Germline assignment: CDR1 LGHNA and CDR2 YNFKEQ. Trimming cost V 2 bases and J 0 bases; bases outside gene matches: 8. CDR3 loop: CASSQRLLAGDSTDTQYF. The CDR3 DNA is TGTGCCAGCAGCCAAAGACTGCTAGCGGGGGATAGCACAGATACGCAGTATTTT.

The chain is built from TRBV21-1 and TRBJ2-5; TRBD2, the D gene given by the table, was not confirmed from the DNA. TRBV21-1 is an annotated pseudogene. This CDR3 comprises 14 residues. This chain's CDR3 is CANPPVGIQETQYF. The DNA of the CDR3 is TGTGCCAACCCTCCGGTAGGGATACAAGAGACCCAGTACTTC.

This chain uses TRBV4-2 with TRBJ2-3; D ambiguous. This CDR3 is 16 amino acids long. Trimming left V 0 bases short and J 3 bases short, with 13 bases between. Germline V gene lookup returns CDR1 LGHNA and CDR2 YNFKEQ. CDR3 sequence: CASSQEGRAATDTQYF. The CDR3, as DNA: TGTGCCAGCAGCCAAGAAGGCCGTGCGGCGACAGATACGCAGTATTTT.

This clonotype showed up just a few times. J is TRBJ2-1 and V is TRBV5-5; D gene unclear. The CDR3 consists of 15 residues. V was cut by 0 bases and J by 5 bases, with 12 bases left in between. Germline CDR1 reads SGHKS; CDR2 reads YYEKEE (reference sequence). The CDR3 loop is CASSLAHTRDNEQFF. CDR3 DNA sequence: TGTGCCAGCAGCTTGGCGCACACACGAGACAATGAGCAGTTCTTC.

This clonotype was counted a few times. The chain links TRBV20-1 to TRBJ2-1; D unresolved. The germline V gene has CDR1 DFQATT and CDR2 SNEGSKA (reference sequence). V lost 6 bases to trimming and J lost 1 base, with 10 bases between them. The CDR3 spans 13 residues. CDR3 amino acids: CSADGFSYNEQFF. The DNA of the CDR3 is TGCAGTGCCGACGGGTTTTCCTACAATGAGCAGTTCTTC.

The rearrangement uses TRBV28 and TRBJ2-1; D might be TRBD1 (6 bases). Germline V CDR1 and CDR2: MDHEN, SYDVKM. The V end lost 6 bases, the J end lost 5 bases, and 11 bases lay between the germline ends. The CDR3 is made up of 13 amino acids. The CDR3 region has the DNA TGTGCCAGCAGAGCACAGGGCCACAATGAGCAGTTCTTC. Residues: CASRAQGHNEQFF.

This clonotype occurred many times. The V and J genes are TRBV12-3 or TRBV12-4 and TRBJ1-5; D is unresolved. The V gene lost 2 bases and the J gene lost 4 bases, with 15 bases spanning the gap. The CDR3 runs to 16 residues. The CDR3 sequence is CASSLIRGTANQPQHF. DNA for the CDR3: TGTGCCAGCAGTTTAATACGGGGAACAGCTAATCAGCCCCAGCATTTT.

The genes are TRBV12-3 or TRBV12-4 and TRBJ2-3; TRBD1 agrees at 12 bases. The CDR3 has 16 amino acids. The V gene end was trimmed by 6 bases and the J gene end by 8 bases; junction bases not matched to a gene: 12. The CDR3 loop is CASRPSGTGGAGTQYF. Here the CDR3 DNA reads TGTGCCAGCAGACCTTCCGGGACAGGGGGCGCGGGTACGCAGTATTTT.

This clonotype has a handful of counts. The chain couples TRBV7-2 to TRBJ1-1; tentatively, D is TRBD1 (6 bases). This CDR3 comprises 15 residues. Trimming took 1 base from V and 6 from J, leaving 15 bases between them. CDR1 is SGHTA and CDR2 is FQGNSA in the germline V gene. The CDR3 region is CASSLGRTAKPEAFF. The CDR3 DNA sequence: TGTGCCAGCAGCTTAGGACGGACAGCGAAACCTGAAGCTTTCTTT.

This clonotype occurred a few times. V gene TRBV7-2 combines with J gene TRBJ2-7; D ambiguous. V was shortened by 1 base and J by 4 bases, with 8 bases between the two germline ends. CDR3 size: 13 residues. Germline assignment: CDR1 SGHTA and CDR2 FQGNSA. This CDR3 reads CASSLVETYEQYF. In DNA, the CDR3 is TGTGCCAGCAGCTTAGTCGAGACTTACGAGCAGTACTTC.

In DNA form, the CDR3 reads TGTGCCACCAGCAGAGATCCAGGGAGGTCAGATACGCAGTATTTT. Translation gives CATSRDPGRSDTQYF. This chain links TRBV15 with TRBJ2-3, with D possibly matching TRBD2 (6 bases). V lost 0 bases to trimming and J lost 4 bases, with 11 bases between them. The CDR3 is 15 residues long. Germline CDR1 is LNHNV and CDR2 is YYDKDF (reference sequence).

The chain combines TRBV19 with TRBJ2-1; tentatively, D is TRBD2 (5 bases). Deletions cut 3 bases from V and 10 bases from J, with 16 bases between. The CDR3 covers 14 residues. Germline CDR1 and CDR2: LNHDA and SQIVND (reference sequence). The CDR3 here is CASSIVGRRGEQFF. In DNA, the CDR3 is TGTGCCAGTAGTATCGTCGGCCGACGGGGAGAGCAGTTCTTC.

This clonotype appeared many times. The chain couples TRBV12-3 or TRBV12-4 to TRBJ2-1, with TRBD1 as a possible D gene (6 bases). The CDR3 consists of 12 residues. Trimming shortened V by 6 bases and J by 7 bases, and 10 bases separated the two germline ends. CDR3 sequence: CASSPGVNEQFF. As DNA, the CDR3 is TGTGCCAGCAGCCCAGGGGTTAATGAGCAGTTCTTC.

The rearrangement links TRBV20-1 to TRBJ1-2; 7 bases align to TRBD1. Unmatched junction bases numbered 9, after V lost 0 bases and J lost 5 bases. This CDR3 has 15 amino acids. Germline values: CDR1 DFQATT, CDR2 SNEGSKA (reference sequence). The CDR3 DNA reads as TGCAGTGCTAGAGATTGGTCAGGGGGTGGGTATGGCTACACCTTC. Translating gives CSARDWSGGGYGYTF.

This rearrangement joins TRBV9 to TRBJ2-3; 11 bases map to TRBD2. CDR1 is SGDLS, CDR2 YYNGEE, per germline. This CDR3 contains 15 residues. V trimming: 4 bases; J trimming: 2 bases; junction bases outside the gene matches: 3. The DNA of the CDR3 is TGTGCCAGCAGCACACTAGCGGGGGTCACAGATACGCAGTATTTT. Translated, it gives CASSTLAGVTDTQYF.

The chain couples TRBV29-1 to TRBJ2-1, with 11 bases fitting TRBD2. CDR3 length: 22 amino acids. V lost 4 bases, J lost 3 bases, and 26 bases stayed unmatched. The germline V gene has CDR1 SQVTM and CDR2 ANQGSEA. The CDR3 region is CSVGGPLAGGPKHIPGYNEQFF. The CDR3 region has the DNA TGCAGCGTTGGGGGACCCCTAGCGGGAGGACCGAAGCATATCCCTGGCTACAATGAGCAGTTCTTC.

V usage is TRBV7-2 and J usage is TRBJ2-1; TRBD2 matches 11 bases. This CDR3 is 17 amino acids long. The germline CDR1 and CDR2 sequences are SGHTA and FQGNSA. Losses at the gene ends were 5 bases for V and 5 bases for J; bases not matched to a gene: 11. CDR3 nucleotides: TGTGCCAGCAGCGCGCGCCCGCCGGGACTAGCGGACAATGAGCAGTTCTTC. Translating gives CASSARPPGLADNEQFF.

The chain combines TRBV29-1 with TRBJ2-7; D could derive from TRBD1 or TRBD2 (6 bases each). The CDR3 covers 16 residues. The germline CDR1 and CDR2 sequences are SQVTM and ANQGSEA. Trimming cost V 6 bases and J 3 bases, with 24 bases left between them. The CDR3 DNA follows: TGCAGCGTGACCAAGTTAGGGGGGCACTCTAACTACGAGCAGTACTTC. Protein: CSVTKLGGHSNYEQYF.

As to this clonotype: A read error is possible here, since a much larger clone lies one base away. The chain links TRBV7-2 to TRBJ2-3; D ambiguous. CDR3 length equals 14 residues. Germline CDR1 is SGHTA and CDR2 is FQGNSA. Trimming left V 2 bases short and J 0 bases short, with 6 bases between. In DNA form, the CDR3 reads TGTGCCAGCAGCTTAATCCGGAGCACAGATACGCAGTATTTT. Encoded protein: CASSLIRSTDTQYF.

This clonotype was seen a few times. The V and J genes are TRBV28 and TRBJ2-2, with 11 nucleotides matching TRBD2. J was trimmed by 1 base and V by 2 bases; bases with no gene match: 6. The CDR3 is 18 residues long. Germline values: CDR1 MDHEN, CDR2 SYDVKM. CDR3 region: CASSLRPTSGGNTGELFF. For the CDR3, the DNA is TGTGCCAGCAGTTTACGCCCAACTAGCGGGGGGAACACCGGGGAGCTGTTTTTT.

This chain links TRBV10-3 with TRBJ2-3, with 7 bases fitting TRBD1. J was trimmed by 1 base and V by 6 bases; bases with no gene match: 10. The CDR3 sequence is 16 residues long. Looked up from germline, CDR1 is ENHRY and CDR2 is SYGVKD. This CDR3 is CAISQQTGSGTDTQYF. The CDR3 nucleotides read TGTGCCATCAGCCAACAGACAGGGTCGGGCACAGATACGCAGTATTTT.

This clonotype was seen a handful of times. The gene calls are TRBV3-1 and TRBJ1-5; TRBD1 is a possible D gene (6 bases). The CDR3 contains 15 residues. Trimming pared 1 base from V and 5 bases from J, leaving 12 bases between. Germline lookup yields CDR1 LGHDT and CDR2 YNNKEL (reference sequence). This chain's CDR3 is CASSQGGRGYQPQHF. The CDR3 DNA follows: TGTGCCAGCAGCCAAGGGGGAAGGGGGTATCAGCCCCAGCATTTT.

This chain links TRBV29-1 with TRBJ1-2, with D unclear. The V end lost 2 bases, the J end lost 2 bases, and 6 bases lay between the germline ends. There are 12 residues in the CDR3. Per the germline V gene, CDR1 is SQVTM and CDR2 is ANQGSEA. DNA for the CDR3: TGCAGCGTTGAATACGCGAACTATGGCTACACCTTC. Encoded protein: CSVEYANYGYTF. Looking up the rest from reference TRBV29-1 and TRBJ1-2 gives the full variable domain: SAVISQKPSRDICQRGTSLTIQCQVDSQVTMMFWYRQQPGQSLTLIATANQGSEATYESGFVIDKFPISRPNLTFSTLTVSNMSPEDSSIYLCSVEYANYGYTFGSGTRLTVV.

This clonotype was recorded a few times. The V gene is TRBV5-6, the J gene TRBJ2-2; the match to TRBD1 covers 8 bases. Per the germline V gene, CDR1 is SGHDT and CDR2 is YYEEEE. V was clipped by 3 bases and J by 12 bases; unmatched bases: 7. CDR3 size: 13 residues. The CDR3 spells CASSSDRAKQLFF. CDR3 nucleotide sequence: TGTGCCAGCAGCTCGGACAGGGCTAAACAGCTGTTTTTT. Drawing the rest from reference TRBV5-6 and TRBJ2-2, the complete variable domain is DAGVTQSPTHLIKTRGQQVTLRCSPKSGHDTVSWYQQALGQGPQFIFQYYEEEERQRGNFPDRFSGHQFPNYSSELNVNALLLGDSALYLCASSSDRAKQLFFGEGSRLTVL.

A few counts support this clonotype. The chain recombines TRBV20-1 with TRBJ1-2, with 7 bases matching TRBD1. This CDR3 has 14 amino acids. Trimming cost V 3 bases and J 2 bases; bases outside gene matches: 6. Germline CDR1 DFQATT, CDR2 SNEGSKA (reference sequence). In nucleotides, the CDR3 is TGCAGTGCTAGTCATCCGGGACAGAACTATGGCTACACCTTC. Translated: CSASHPGQNYGYTF.

This clonotype was seen many times. The chain has TRBV15 and TRBJ2-2; 11 nucleotides match TRBD2. This CDR3 is 16 amino acids long. Germline V gives CDR1 LNHNV, CDR2 YYDKDF (reference sequence). V lost 2 bases and J lost 5; bases outside the gene matches: 4. The CDR3: CATSRRLAGSTGELFF. The CDR3 DNA reads as TGTGCCACCAGCAGAAGACTAGCGGGGAGTACCGGGGAGCTGTTTTTT.

V and J are TRBV5-1 and TRBJ2-5, with 14 bases fitting TRBD2. The CDR3 runs to 21 residues. Germline V gene lookup returns CDR1 SGHRS and CDR2 YFSETQ. J lost 3 bases, V lost 1 base, and 17 bases had no gene match. In DNA form, the CDR3 reads TGCGCCAGCAGCTTGCGGTCCCTTTCGACTAGCGGGGGGGCCGGAAAAGAGACCCAGTACTTC. The encoded protein is CASSLRSLSTSGGAGKETQYF.

A few counts support this clonotype. V gene TRBV2 combines with J gene TRBJ2-1, with 12 bases aligning to TRBD2. V lost 11 bases and J lost 6; bases outside the gene matches: 5. Per the germline V gene, CDR1 is SNHLY and CDR2 is FYNNEI. This CDR3 contains 13 residues. The CDR3 region is CAGASGGANEQFF. The CDR3 nucleotides read TGTGCCGGCGCTAGCGGGGGGGCCAATGAGCAGTTCTTC.

This clonotype turned up a few times. The genes are TRBV24-1 and TRBJ2-1; 14 positions agree with TRBD2. CDR3 length: 16 amino acids. J lost 8 bases, V lost 4 bases, and 6 bases had no gene match. Germline V gene data show CDR1 as KGHDR and CDR2 as SFDVKD. CDR3 sequence (DNA): TGTGCCACCAGTGAGATGACTAGCGGGGGGGCCTATGAGCAGTTCTTC. This gives the protein CATSEMTSGGAYEQFF.

This clonotype was seen a handful of times. The chain couples TRBV10-3 to TRBJ2-7; tentatively, D is TRBD1 (6 bases). This CDR3 contains 15 residues. The V and J ends lost 3 bases and 1 base respectively, with 13 bases between them. Germline CDR1 is ENHRY and CDR2 is SYGVKD. The CDR3 DNA is TGTGCCATCAGTGATAGGACAGTTACTTCCTACGAGCAGTACTTC. It translates to CAISDRTVTSYEQYF.

This clonotype was counted a few times. The CDR3 DNA follows: TGCAGTGCTAGAGAGCGTGGACCTGGAAACACCATATATTTT. Translated: CSARERGPGNTIYF. The chain is built from TRBV20-1 and TRBJ1-3, with unresolved D. CDR1 is DFQATT and CDR2 is SNEGSKA in the germline V gene (reference sequence). V gave up 0 bases and J gave up 2 bases, with 8 bases separating them. This CDR3 has 14 residues.